Below, 22 T cell receptor beta chains from the same sample are listed, as sequenced in a study of T-cell reconstitution after alpha-beta-depleted transplantation in children. Using unique molecular identifiers, the investigators prepared the TCRbeta library. MiXCR, run by TCRdb on the PCR reads, gives a single entry per CDR3 protein. This table has hundreds of thousands of distinct CDR3 sequences, about an eighth appearing once. The specimen was PBMCs, mostly from graft donor cells, collected 360 days after TCRalphabeta/CD19-depleted stem cell transplant. The receptors derive from a male patient between 5 and 17 years old who had a stem cell transplant for acute myeloid leukemia, so the T cells may come from the graft donor.

This clonotype was observed a handful of times. The V gene is TRBV9, the J gene TRBJ2-7, with TRBD1 identical over 8 bases. The germline CDR1 and CDR2 sequences are SGDLS and YYNGEE. This CDR3 region has 14 residues. Germline trimming cut 4 bases from V and 3 bases from J; bases unmatched to any gene: 6. CDR3 amino acids: CASSLGQGNYEQYF. The CDR3 region has the DNA TGTGCCAGCAGCCTCGGACAGGGAAACTACGAGCAGTACTTC.

This clonotype was seen at least ten times. The chain couples TRBV27 to TRBJ2-3; TRBD2 is a possible D gene (7 bases). Trimming removed 2 bases at V and 2 bases at J, with 11 bases between. Per the germline V gene, CDR1 is MNHEY and CDR2 is SMNVEV (reference sequence). This CDR3 comprises 15 residues. CDR3 nucleotide sequence: TGTGCCAGCAGTTTAGGGGGGGCCAACACAGATACGCAGTATTTT. Translation gives CASSLGGANTDTQYF.

This sequence joins TRBV5-5 and TRBJ2-7, with D possibly TRBD2 on 7 matching bases. The CDR3 has 15 residues. Germline CDR1 SGHKS, CDR2 YYEKEE (reference sequence). The V and J ends lost 6 bases and 3 bases respectively, with 19 bases between them. The CDR3, as DNA: TGTGCCAGCATTAAGGGGGAGGGCCCCTTCTACGAGCAGTACTTC. Its protein is CASIKGEGPFYEQYF.

Many counts were recorded for this clonotype. The V gene is TRBV12-3 or TRBV12-4, the J gene TRBJ2-7; a possible D gene is TRBD1 (6 bases). The CDR3 length is 15 residues. V was trimmed by 7 bases and J by 0 bases, leaving 16 bases between them. CDR3 amino acids: CASTMGAYHSYEQYF. The CDR3 nucleotides are TGTGCCAGCACTATGGGGGCATATCACTCCTACGAGCAGTACTTC.

This clonotype was seen a handful of times. The V and J genes are TRBV30 and TRBJ2-5; a possible D gene is TRBD1 (5 bases). This CDR3 comprises 16 residues. V was shortened by 0 bases and J by 1 base, with 15 bases between the two germline ends. Germline V CDR1 and CDR2: GTSNPN, SVGIG (reference sequence). The CDR3 loop reads CAWSVSRVVGQETQYF. As DNA, the CDR3 is TGTGCCTGGAGTGTAAGCAGGGTGGTTGGCCAAGAGACCCAGTACTTC.

The rearrangement links TRBV5-4 to TRBJ2-3; no firm D call. The V end lost 4 bases, the J end lost 2 bases, and 8 bases lay between the germline ends. There are 13 residues in the CDR3. Germline CDR1 and CDR2: SGHNT and YYREEE (reference sequence). CDR3 nucleotides: TGTGCCAGCAGCGGGCTATTCACAGATACGCAGTATTTT. Its translation is CASSGLFTDTQYF.

At least ten counts were recorded for this clonotype. The genes are TRBV12-3 or TRBV12-4 and TRBJ2-5, with D perhaps matching TRBD1 (6 bases). The CDR3 loop spans 13 amino acids. Trimming removed 5 bases from V and 3 bases from J, with 10 bases in between. As DNA, the CDR3 is TGTGCCAGCAGTCGTCACAGGGAAGAGACCCAGTACTTC. It codes for CASSRHREETQYF.

DNA for the CDR3: TGTGCCAGCAGCCAAGATGGACTAGCGGGAGGGTACGAGCAGTACTTC. It encodes CASSQDGLAGGYEQYF. The chain carries TRBV3-1 and TRBJ2-7, with 15 bases identical to TRBD2. This CDR3 has 16 amino acids. Trimming took 0 bases from V and 4 from J; bases not matched to a gene: 1. Germline CDR1 and CDR2: LGHDT and YNNKEL (reference sequence).

The table lists this clonotype with a few counts. The J gene is TRBJ2-7, the V gene TRBV4-2; no definite D call. This CDR3 contains 13 residues. CDR1 and CDR2 from the germline V gene are LGHNA and YNFKEQ. V lost 3 bases and J 3 bases, leaving 9 bases between the germline ends. CDR3 DNA: TGTGCCAGCAGCCATGGGCTACTCTACGAGCAGTACTTC. Residues: CASSHGLLYEQYF.

This clonotype was recorded at least ten times. The chain combines TRBV7-9 with TRBJ1-1; D ambiguous. Trimming took off 8 bases at V and 4 bases at J, with 14 bases between the two ends. Germline CDR1 and CDR2: SEHNR and FQNEAQ (reference sequence). The CDR3 spans 13 residues. CDR3 in amino acids: CASGFPLGTEAFF. The CDR3 DNA follows: TGTGCCAGCGGATTCCCCCTAGGCACTGAAGCTTTCTTT.

The chain couples TRBV2 to TRBJ2-7; 10 bases are shared with TRBD2. The CDR3 consists of 14 residues. In germline, CDR1 is SNHLY, CDR2 FYNNEI. The junction had 6 bases not matched to a gene; V was cut back by 4 bases and J by 6 bases. As DNA, the CDR3 is TGTGCCAGCAGTGGCCTAGCGGGAGTGGGCGAGCAGTACTTC. It encodes CASSGLAGVGEQYF.

This clonotype was seen at least ten times. The V gene is TRBV7-2, the J gene TRBJ2-4, with D tentatively TRBD1 (6 bases). Per the germline V gene, CDR1 is SGHTA and CDR2 is FQGNSA. Trimming removed 3 bases at V and 0 bases at J, with 18 bases between. This CDR3 has 18 amino acids. CDR3 sequence (DNA): TGTGCCAGCAGCTTCCCGCTACAGGGCTCGTTAGCCAAAAACATTCAGTACTTC. Protein sequence: CASSFPLQGSLAKNIQYF. The full variable domain, with the rest looked up from reference TRBV7-2 and TRBJ2-4, is GAGVSQSPSNKVTEKGKDVELRCDPISGHTALYWYRQSLGQGLEFLIYFQGNSAPDKSGLPSDRFSAERTGGSVSTLTIQRTQQEDSAVYLCASSFPLQGSLAKNIQYFGAGTRLSVL.

This clonotype was observed many times. The chain uses TRBV6-5 and TRBJ2-1, with 14 nucleotides matching TRBD2. The CDR3 extends over 16 amino acids. V was pared by 3 bases and J by 8 bases, with 6 bases of the junction left unmatched. Germline CDR1 and CDR2: MNHEY and SVGAGI. CDR3: CASSYWGLAGEDEQFF. The CDR3 nucleotides read TGTGCCAGCAGTTATTGGGGACTAGCGGGAGAGGATGAGCAGTTCTTC.

This clonotype was counted many times. This chain joins TRBV6-1 and TRBJ2-5, with 8 bases lining up with TRBD2. The length of the CDR3 is 15 residues. Germline V gene sequence: CDR1 MNHNS, CDR2 SASEGT. Unmatched junction bases numbered 6, after V lost 5 bases and J lost 1 base. The CDR3 protein is CASSLLAGSQETQYF. Written as DNA, the CDR3 is TGTGCCAGCAGTCTTCTAGCGGGCTCCCAAGAGACCCAGTACTTC.

The rearrangement uses TRBV4-3 and TRBJ1-1; D unclear. The CDR3 has 16 amino acids. Trimming removed 0 bases from V and 1 base from J, with 12 bases in between. Germline V lookup: CDR1 LGHNA, CDR2 YSLEER. In DNA, the CDR3 is TGCGCCAGCAGCCAAGAGGTCACGCTGAAGAACACTGAAGCTTTCTTT. Translation gives CASSQEVTLKNTEAFF.

This clonotype occurred many times. This CDR3 is CATLPGAQDTEAFF. The CDR3 coding sequence is TGTGCCACCCTACCGGGGGCCCAGGACACTGAAGCTTTCTTT. The chain carries TRBV10-3 and TRBJ1-1; D is perhaps TRBD1 (6 bases). Trimming pared 10 bases from V and 3 bases from J, leaving 18 bases between. CDR1 is ENHRY, CDR2 SYGVKD, per germline. The CDR3 length is 14 residues.

As concerns this clonotype: This may arise from a read error, as a much more abundant clone is one base away. The rearrangement links TRBV29-1 to TRBJ2-7, with TRBD2 matching over 7 bases. CDR3 length equals 14 residues. In germline, CDR1 is SQVTM, CDR2 ANQGSEA. The CDR3 region is CSVEFSGPYYEQNF. The CDR3 DNA is TGCAGCGTTGAATTTAGCGGGCCTTACTACGAGCAGAACTTC.

J is TRBJ2-3 and V is TRBV19; 15 positions agree with TRBD2. CDR1 and CDR2 from the germline V gene are LNHDA and SQIVND (reference sequence). The junction had 22 bases not matched to a gene; V was cut back by 5 bases and J by 1 base. This CDR3 region has 23 residues. CDR3 loop: CASSPTGTSGRIPAVRGTDTQYF. The CDR3 DNA sequence: TGTGCCAGTAGTCCTACAGGGACTAGCGGGAGGATCCCTGCGGTGAGGGGCACAGATACGCAGTATTTT.

This clonotype appeared a few times. This rearrangement joins TRBV5-1 to TRBJ2-3; D perhaps matches TRBD1 (6 bases). V was clipped by 3 bases and J by 2 bases, with 10 bases between them. This CDR3 spans 14 amino acids. Germline CDR1 and CDR2: SGHRS and YFSETQ. The CDR3 sequence: CASSWPGDTDTQYF. The CDR3, as DNA: TGCGCCAGCAGCTGGCCAGGGGACACAGATACGCAGTATTTT.

This clonotype was seen a few times. This chain uses TRBV11-2 with TRBJ2-3; 8 positions match TRBD2. The V and J ends lost 2 bases and 1 base, in that order; junction bases with no gene match: 14. Germline CDR1 and CDR2: SGHAT and FQNNGV. The CDR3 has 19 amino acids. CDR3 DNA: TGTGCCAGCAGCTTACGTAGATGGTTGGCGGGGGGCCGCACAGATACGCAGTATTTT. It is translated as CASSLRRWLAGGRTDTQYF.

This clonotype rates as medium-sized. This CDR3 is CASSGSGTAQETQYF. CDR3 in DNA: TGTGCCAGCAGTGGCTCCGGGACAGCCCAAGAGACCCAGTACTTC. The chain recombines TRBV25-1 with TRBJ2-5; 7 bases match TRBD1. The junction had 6 bases not matched to a gene; V was cut back by 4 bases and J by 1 base. Germline values: CDR1 MGHDK, CDR2 SYGVNS. The CDR3 runs 15 residues.

The DNA of the CDR3 is TGTGCCAGCAGTCCCCCGGGGACAGGGCTCCGCGAGCAGTTCTTC. Translated: CASSPPGTGLREQFF. This chain uses TRBV12-3 or TRBV12-4 with TRBJ2-1; 9 nucleotides agree with TRBD1. The CDR3 totals 15 residues. With 5 bases clipped from V and 10 bases from J, the junction kept 12 bases outside the gene matches.